This paragraph covers one T cell receptor (beta chain) sequence. Looked up from germline, CDR1 is LNHDA and CDR2 is SQIVND (reference sequence). CDR3 size: 13 residues. Unmatched junction bases numbered 6, after V lost 8 bases and J lost 5 bases. The sample is drawn from a study of blood T cell repertoires in COVID-19. As for the study in general: Whether acute or convalescent, the COVID-19 samples came from the United States, Italy and Spain. T cells, B-cell-depleted T cells, or PBMCs provided the cDNA or gDNA that served as material.

Followed over time, Seattle patients had been enrolled while infection was active. As originally analysed: Reference gene primer amplification gave estimated nucleated cell counts. The method was immunoSEQ multiplex PCR; TCRdb's version includes in-frame clones alone and lacks a portion of them. V and J calls and clone size are given by that table; D and trimming were obtained from the DNA. The sample includes fewer than 60,000 clones, approximately 80% of them seen just once. Source material: peripheral blood. The receptor was derived from a man in his thirties or forties with COVID-19, enrolled during active disease. The chain uses TRBV19 and TRBJ2-5; 9 bases fit TRBD1. The CDR3 spells CASGTGQGETQYF. For the CDR3, the DNA is TGTGCCAGTGGGACAGGGCAAGGGGAGACCCAGTACTTC. Combining the CDR3 with reference TRBV19 and TRBJ2-5 gives the whole variable domain DGGITQSPKYLFRKEGQNVTLSCEQNLNHDAMYWYRQDPGQGLRLIYYSQIVNDFQKGDIAEGYSVSREKKESFPLTVTSAQKNPTAFYLCASGTGQGETQYFGPGTRLLVL.